The rows below give T cell receptor beta chains drawn from one sample of a study of spatial heterogeneity in lung cancer. TCRdb independently ran MiXCR on the 5' RACE reads; one entry per CDR3 protein. The data show about 10,000 distinct CDR3 sequences, about 50% seen once. The material was lung tumor tissue, obtained at surgery. The receptor source for this set is a female donor with early-stage non-small cell lung cancer. The CDR3 runs from the conserved cysteine through the conserved F or W. The D gene is left open where the match is weak. A clone size is listed for some rows: how often the clone was seen (once, few, many), or a class if it is expanded.

TGTGCCAGCAGCAGGGGGAGGCAAGAGACCCAGTACTTC	CASSRGRQETQYF	-	TRBJ2-5	TRBV6-2/TRBV6-3	few
TGCAGCGTTGATGGATTTAACTATGGCTACACCTTC	CSVDGFNYGYTF	-	TRBJ1-2	TRBV29-1	few
TGTGCCAGCAGCTATGTAGGGGGACTCAATGAGCAGTTCTTC	CASSYVGGLNEQFF	-	TRBJ2-1	TRBV12-3/TRBV12-4	-
TGTGCCAGCAGCGTCCGGGACAGCTCCTACAATGAGCAGTTCTTC	CASSVRDSSYNEQFF	TRBD1	TRBJ2-1	TRBV9	-
TGTGCCAGCAGCTCCAGACTGGGACAGGGGTTGAGGGAGCAGTACTTC	CASSSRLGQGLREQYF	TRBD1	TRBJ2-7	TRBV7-9	-
TGCGCCAGCAGCCAAGGGACATACGAAGAGACCCAGTACTTC	CASSQGTYEETQYF	-	TRBJ2-5	TRBV4-1	-
TGTGCCAGCAGTTACTTCGGGACAGGACGCAACTACGAGCAGTACTTC	CASSYFGTGRNYEQYF	TRBD1	TRBJ2-7	TRBV6-5	-
TGTGCCACCAGCTACAGGGGGCAGGGATACGAGCAGTACTTC	CATSYRGQGYEQYF	TRBD1	TRBJ2-7	TRBV15	-
TGTGCCAGCAGGCGAGGGGGTATTCACAATGAGCAGTTCTTC	CASRRGGIHNEQFF	-	TRBJ2-1	TRBV7-9	-
TGTGCCAGCAGCTTAGATGGTGACCACTCCTACGAGCAGTACTTC	CASSLDGDHSYEQYF	-	TRBJ2-7	TRBV13	-
TGTGCCAGCAGGGGGACAGGGAGGGATTCACCCCTCCACTTT	CASRGTGRDSPLHF	TRBD1	TRBJ1-6	TRBV7-9	-
TGTGCCAGCAGCTTATCCTGGACAGGGAAAAACCCTGAAGCTTTCTTT	CASSLSWTGKNPEAFF	TRBD1	TRBJ1-1	TRBV7-2	once
TGTGCCAGCAGTTTAAGGGGACTTACGACAGGGCTCGCTGAAGCTTTCTTT	CASSLRGLTTGLAEAFF	TRBD1	TRBJ1-1	TRBV27	-
TGCGCCAGCAGCCTTGCGTTCCTTTCTAGCACAGATACGCAGTATTTT	CASSLAFLSSTDTQYF	-	TRBJ2-3	TRBV5-1	-
TGCAGTGCTAGGCGTGGAAATCAGCCCCAGCATTTT	CSARRGNQPQHF	-	TRBJ1-5	TRBV20-1	few
TGCGCCAGCAGCCAAGGGGCGGGGAGCTCCTATAATTCACCCCTCCACTTT	CASSQGAGSSYNSPLHF	-	TRBJ1-6	TRBV4-3	-
TGTGCCACCAGCAGAAGAGCGGTAACGGAGCTGTTTTTT	CATSRRAVTELFF	-	TRBJ2-2	TRBV15	few
TGCAGTGCTAGAGTGCGGGGGGCAGGAGAGACCCAGTACTTC	CSARVRGAGETQYF	TRBD2	TRBJ2-5	TRBV20-1	medium-sized
TGTGCCAGCAGCTTAGTAACTAGCGGGGTCACAGATACGCAGTATTTT	CASSLVTSGVTDTQYF	TRBD2	TRBJ2-3	TRBV11-2	-
TGTGCCAGCAGTTACGCGGGGAGCTCCTACGAGCAGTACTTC	CASSYAGSSYEQYF	-	TRBJ2-7	TRBV6-5	few